What follows describes a single T cell receptor beta chain. Its antigen remains unidentified. This entry is derived from a study of blood T cells in healthy people across ages. The authors isolated at least 7 million PBMCs per sample. The CDR3 contains 15 residues. With 8 bases clipped from V and 3 bases from J, the junction kept 10 bases outside the gene matches. Findings and caveats of the study: There was no known CMV status for donors, so expanded clonotype changes were possibly confounded.

A sample-barcoded 5' primer and a J-beta primer mix were used in a second PCR of roughly 7 to 11 cycles. TCRdb processed the 5' RACE reads anew with MiXCR; each CDR3 protein has one entry. The table lists 1,800,000 or so distinct CDR3 sequences, 30% to 40% of them singletons. The clonotype originates from a human donor in good health. The chain carries TRBV12-3 or TRBV12-4 and TRBJ2-3; 8 nucleotides match TRBD2. The sample was blood. CDR3: CASGTSSGGTDTQYF. In DNA form, the CDR3 reads TGTGCCAGCGGAACCTCAAGCGGGGGAACAGATACGCAGTATTTT.